One T cell receptor (beta chain) is described in this entry. The sample belongs to a study of cytomegalovirus exposure and HLA in healthy donors. PCR primers comprised 60 Vbeta and 13 Jbeta primers. Produced via immunoSEQ multiplex PCR; TCRdb's table is partial and in-frame only. Here the sample spans 120,000 to 150,000 clones, roughly 80% being singletons. The length of the CDR3 is 21 residues. CDR1 and CDR2 (germline): MNHEY, SMNVEV (reference sequence). The V and J ends lost 3 bases and 2 bases respectively, with 29 bases between them. The sequenced material came from PBMCs. This rearrangement joins TRBV27 to TRBJ1-5; D perhaps matches TRBD1 (6 bases). The receptor's source is a male donor in good health and CMV-seronegative. CDR3 sequence reads: CASSFRRRRNRVIFGNQPQHF. The CDR3 DNA follows: TGTGCCAGCAGTTTTCGTCGGCGGCGTAACAGGGTCATATTTGGCAATCAGCCCCAGCATTTT.